Each of the 28 T cell receptor beta chains below was sequenced from the same sample in a study of T cells in Graves' hyperthyroidism and ophthalmopathy (dated by TCRdb to the late 2010s). The library was made by multiplex PCR. This sample was sequenced with an Illumina HiSeq 2000. The TCR beta CDR3 regions were amplified from RNA transcripts. The first round of RT-PCR for the TCR CDR3 was performed with the HTBI primer set and the Qiagen OneStep RT-PCR kit. TCRdb passed the public sequencing reads through fastp at Q25 and MiXCR, retaining productive beta sequences. Under each unique CDR3 protein, matching rows form one entry showing the most common genes and DNA. The sample table records around 500,000 distinct CDR3 sequences; 15% to 20% of these occur just once. Of the sample, 25% to 30% falls within the top ten clones. The source material was blood. The receptors come from a woman aged 25-40 years with Graves' ophthalmopathy.

This sequence joins TRBV20-1 and TRBJ2-7; possibly TRBD2 for D (6 bases). V was trimmed by 3 bases and J by 7 bases, leaving 19 bases between them. Germline assignment: CDR1 DFQATT and CDR2 SNEGSKA (reference sequence). The length of the CDR3 is 14 residues. CDR3 bases: TGCAGTGCTAGTTCCACCGGGAGCCCGGTAGAGCAGTACTTC. This gives the protein CSASSTGSPVEQYF.

This clonotype came up many times. This chain joins TRBV30 and TRBJ2-6; no definite D call. The CDR3 extends over 14 amino acids. Per germline, CDR1 GTSNPN and CDR2 SVGIG (reference sequence). The germline V and J ends were trimmed by 1 base and 0 bases, with 4 bases remaining between them. The CDR3: CAWSGTSGANVLTF. As DNA, the CDR3 is TGTGCCTGGAGTGGGACCTCTGGGGCCAACGTCCTGACTTTC.

Concerning this clonotype: This could be a read error, since a much larger clone is one nucleotide away. The CDR3 DNA reads as TGTGCCTGGAGTGGCCGCGCATGGGGGGAGCTGCTTTTT. This codes for CAWSGRAWGELLF. The chain recombines TRBV30 with TRBJ2-2, with TRBD2 as a possible D gene (6 bases). The CDR3 totals 13 residues. Germline CDR1 is GTSNPN and CDR2 is SVGIG (reference sequence).

This clonotype was seen many times. This rearrangement joins TRBV3-1 to TRBJ1-1; TRBD1 matches 7 bases. Germline trimming cut 3 bases from V and 4 bases from J; bases unmatched to any gene: 5. Germline CDR1 and CDR2: LGHDT and YNNKEL (reference sequence). The CDR3 loop spans 14 amino acids. The chain's CDR3 is CASSQNRGGTEAFF. CDR3 nucleotide sequence: TGTGCCAGCAGCCAGAACAGGGGAGGCACTGAAGCTTTCTTT.

The genes are TRBV24-1 and TRBJ2-1; D is perhaps TRBD2 (5 bases). CDR1 and CDR2 from the germline V gene are KGHDR and SFDVKD. This CDR3 spans 16 amino acids. V lost 1 base and J 0 bases, leaving 9 bases between the germline ends. The DNA for the CDR3 is TGTGCCACCAGTGATTTTCGTGGGAGCTCCTACAATGAGCAGTTCTTC. This encodes CATSDFRGSSYNEQFF.

The table lists this clonotype with many counts. This sequence joins TRBV15 and TRBJ2-3; 11 nucleotides line up with TRBD2. Germline values: CDR1 LNHNV, CDR2 YYDKDF (reference sequence). The J segment lost 5 bases and the V segment lost 0 bases, leaving 7 bases of the junction unmatched. The CDR3 covers 17 residues. The CDR3 loop is CATSRDLLAGGLDTQYF. The CDR3 region has the DNA TGTGCCACCAGCAGAGATCTCCTAGCGGGAGGCTTAGATACGCAGTATTTT.

This clonotype occurred many times. The chain couples TRBV20-1 to TRBJ1-1; TRBD1 aligns across 8 bases. The germline CDR1 and CDR2 sequences are DFQATT and SNEGSKA (reference sequence). This CDR3 is 15 amino acids long. The trim removed 6 bases at V and 5 bases at J, leaving 14 bases unmatched. Written as DNA, the CDR3 is TGCAGTGCCAGGACAGGGATTGATTCGGTAACTGAAGCTTTCTTT. Its protein is CSARTGIDSVTEAFF.

This clonotype has only a few counts. V is TRBV4-1 and J is TRBJ1-2, with D possibly matching TRBD1 (5 bases). The CDR3 is made up of 18 amino acids. V was pared by 3 bases and J by 5 bases, with 25 bases between. Per the germline V gene, CDR1 is MGHRA and CDR2 is YSYEKL. The CDR3 nucleotides are TGCGCCAGCAGCCATCTCTTTAGCCCGGCCGGGACCAAGTATGGCTACACCTTC. Translation gives CASSHLFSPAGTKYGYTF.

This clonotype was seen only a few times. The chain joins TRBV29-1 to TRBJ2-1, with 8 bases identical to TRBD2. Germline values: CDR1 SQVTM, CDR2 ANQGSEA. V lost 5 bases, J lost 11 bases, and 14 bases stayed unmatched. The CDR3 sequence is 14 residues long. CDR3 residues: CSVSGTRLIKKQFF. The CDR3 bases are TGCAGCGTTTCCGGGACTAGACTGATAAAAAAGCAGTTCTTC.

This clonotype has a handful of counts. The chain carries TRBV5-1 and TRBJ2-3, with 9 bases lining up with TRBD1. V lost 4 bases to trimming and J lost 2 bases; unmatched junction nucleotides: 8. The CDR3 sequence is 16 residues long. The germline gives CDR1 SGHRS, CDR2 YFSETQ. Written as DNA, the CDR3 is TGCGCCAGCAGCCCGGAGGGACAGGGCAACACAGATACGCAGTATTTT. It translates to CASSPEGQGNTDTQYF.

V gene TRBV20-1 combines with J gene TRBJ2-7, with 7 bases that match TRBD1. The CDR3 extends over 13 amino acids. The germline gives CDR1 DFQATT, CDR2 SNEGSKA (reference sequence). J was trimmed by 6 bases and V by 1 base; bases with no gene match: 6. CDR3 protein: CSARVTGKGEQYF. CDR3 DNA sequence: TGCAGTGCTAGAGTGACAGGGAAAGGCGAGCAGTACTTC.

The V and J genes are TRBV9 and TRBJ2-3, with a possible D match to TRBD2 (6 bases). Deletions cut 0 bases from V and 0 bases from J, with 8 bases between. This CDR3 is built from 15 residues. Germline V gives CDR1 SGDLS, CDR2 YYNGEE. In DNA form, the CDR3 reads TGTGCCAGCAGCGTAGGCGGGGCTAGCACAGATACGCAGTATTTT. Encoded protein: CASSVGGASTDTQYF. The full variable domain, rest sourced from reference TRBV9 and TRBJ2-3, is DSGVTQTPKHLITATGQRVTLRCSPRSGDLSVYWYQQSLDQGLQFLIQYYNGEERAKGNILERFSAQQFPDLHSELNLSSLELGDSALYFCASSVGGASTDTQYFGPGTRLTVL.

This clonotype has a handful of counts. The chain carries TRBV20-1 and TRBJ2-3, with no clear D. Germline loops: CDR1 DFQATT, CDR2 SNEGSKA (reference sequence). There are 17 residues in the CDR3. V dropped 5 bases and J dropped 1 base, with 22 bases sitting between them. The CDR3 here is CSAAIAILGTRTDTQYF. The CDR3 bases are TGCAGTGCTGCCATAGCTATTCTGGGAACCCGCACAGATACGCAGTATTTT.

The chain joins TRBV28 to TRBJ2-7; 9 positions match TRBD1. This CDR3 spans 17 amino acids. Trimming took 6 bases from V and 5 from J; bases not matched to a gene: 17. The germline V gene has CDR1 MDHEN and CDR2 SYDVKM. Written as DNA, the CDR3 is TGTGCCAGCAGCTCTTACAACCTCGGACAGGGGAGGAACGAGCAGTACTTC. Protein sequence: CASSSYNLGQGRNEQYF.

The rearrangement links TRBV9 to TRBJ2-7; 12 bases line up with TRBD2. The CDR3 spans 16 residues. Per the germline V gene, CDR1 is SGDLS and CDR2 is YYNGEE. V shed 0 bases and J 5 bases; nucleotides not matched to a gene: 6. The CDR3: CASSVELAGGKNEQYF. The CDR3, as DNA: TGTGCCAGCAGCGTAGAGCTAGCGGGAGGGAAGAACGAGCAGTACTTC.

There are many counts of this clonotype. The chain employs TRBV30 and TRBJ1-5; D ambiguous. This CDR3 comprises 16 residues. The V gene lost 0 bases and the J gene lost 1 base, with 13 bases spanning the gap. CDR1 and CDR2 (germline): GTSNPN, SVGIG (reference sequence). In DNA form, the CDR3 reads TGTGCCTGGAGTGTACGAGGAAGGCAGAGCAATCAGCCCCAGCATTTT. Encoded protein: CAWSVRGRQSNQPQHF.

The chain employs TRBV11-2 and TRBJ2-7; D might be TRBD2 (6 bases). Trimming stripped 5 bases from V and 4 bases from J, with 9 bases between. The CDR3 consists of 12 residues. Per the germline V gene, CDR1 is SGHAT and CDR2 is FQNNGV. CDR3 sequence: CASSQTRYEQYF. The CDR3 DNA reads as TGTGCCAGCAGCCAGACTAGATACGAGCAGTACTTC.

V usage is TRBV10-1 and J usage is TRBJ1-1; 7 bases fit TRBD1. The J segment lost 0 bases and the V segment lost 5 bases, leaving 9 bases of the junction unmatched. The CDR3 contains 16 residues. In germline, CDR1 is WNHNN, CDR2 SYGVQD (reference sequence). CDR3 amino acids: CASSTGAGVMNTEAFF. The DNA of the CDR3 is TGCGCCAGCAGTACAGGGGCCGGGGTCATGAACACTGAAGCTTTCTTT.

The V and J genes are TRBV6-2 or TRBV6-3 and TRBJ2-3; TRBD2 agrees at 10 bases. With 2 bases clipped from V and 4 bases from J, the junction kept 6 bases outside the gene matches. The CDR3 runs 16 residues. Germline CDR1 is MNHEY and CDR2 is SVGEGT. This chain's CDR3 is CASSYLLAGVSDTQYF. The CDR3 coding sequence is TGTGCCAGCAGTTACCTGCTAGCGGGAGTGTCAGATACGCAGTATTTT.

This clonotype was seen many times. J is TRBJ2-7 and V is TRBV6-1, with D possibly called TRBD1 or TRBD2 (6 bases each). Trimming removed 2 bases at V and 6 bases at J, with 14 bases between. The V gene's germline CDR1 is MNHNS and CDR2 SASEGT. The CDR3 consists of 14 residues. In nucleotides, the CDR3 is TGTGCCAGCAGTGAATACTCGTCGGGGGCCGAGCAGTACTTC. Protein product: CASSEYSSGAEQYF.

This clonotype was counted ten times or more. V and J are TRBV28 and TRBJ2-7; the match to TRBD2 covers 10 bases. From germline, CDR1 is MDHEN and CDR2 SYDVKM. J was trimmed by 2 bases and V by 6 bases; bases with no gene match: 7. The CDR3 extends over 15 amino acids. CDR3 amino acids: CASSSLAGEPYEQYF. DNA of the CDR3: TGTGCCAGCAGCTCTCTAGCGGGAGAACCCTACGAGCAGTACTTC.

The chain couples TRBV12-5 to TRBJ1-1, with TRBD1 matching over 8 bases. Germline CDR1 and CDR2: LGHNT and FRNRAP. V dropped 1 base and J dropped 6; count of bases not matched to a gene: 4. The CDR3 sequence is 14 residues long. The CDR3 reads CASGLGQGFAEAFF. For the CDR3, the DNA is TGTGCTAGTGGTTTGGGACAGGGGTTCGCTGAAGCTTTCTTT.

This clonotype was detected only a few times. The chain combines TRBV7-2 with TRBJ1-5; the match to TRBD1 covers 7 bases. This CDR3 comprises 15 residues. V lost 6 bases and J lost 9; bases outside the gene matches: 14. Germline CDR1 and CDR2: SGHTA and FQGNSA. In nucleotides, the CDR3 is TGTGCCAGCAGTCCGACGACAGGGCTTCAATTGCCCCAGCATTTT. Translated, it gives CASSPTTGLQLPQHF.

This clonotype was seen more than once but under ten times. V is TRBV9 and J is TRBJ2-5; 7 bases match TRBD1. CDR3 length: 15 amino acids. CDR1 and CDR2 (germline): SGDLS, YYNGEE. V was clipped by 2 bases and J by 5 bases; unmatched bases: 9. CDR3 DNA sequence: TGTGCCAGCAGCGTCACGACAGGGCGAGGGGAGACCCAGTACTTC. The encoded protein is CASSVTTGRGETQYF.

This clonotype appeared a few times. V gene TRBV14 combines with J gene TRBJ2-1; 11 bases are a match to TRBD2. J was trimmed by 5 bases and V by 4 bases; bases with no gene match: 7. The CDR3 contains 16 residues. Germline CDR1 is SGHDN and CDR2 is FVKESK. This chain's CDR3 is CASSPTSGRAHNEQFF. Written as DNA, the CDR3 is TGTGCCAGCAGCCCCACTAGCGGGAGAGCGCACAATGAGCAGTTCTTC.

For this clonotype: It may be a read error: a sequence one base away is much more abundant. The chain carries TRBV3-1 and TRBJ1-1, with a possible D match to TRBD1 (5 bases). The CDR3 covers 15 residues. V lost 3 bases, J lost 1 base, and 12 bases lay in between. Germline loops: CDR1 LGHDT, CDR2 YNNKEL (reference sequence). The chain's CDR3 is CASSHAPGRNTEAFF. The CDR3 DNA sequence: TGTGCCAGCAGCCATGCTCCAGGGAGGAACACTGAAGCTTTCTTT. Looking up the rest from reference TRBV3-1 and TRBJ1-1 gives the full variable domain: DTAVSQTPKYLVTQMGNDKSIKCEQNLGHDTMYWYKQDSKKFLKIMFSYNNKELIINETVPNRFSPKSPDKAHLNLHINSLELGDSAVYFCASSHAPGRNTEAFFGQGTRLTVV.

This clonotype has only a few counts. The chain recombines TRBV7-9 with TRBJ2-7, with 10 nucleotides matching TRBD2. The CDR3 length is 17 residues. With V trimmed by 2 bases and J by 7 bases, 14 bases remained unmatched. Germline V gene data show CDR1 as SEHNR and CDR2 as FQNEAQ (reference sequence). The CDR3, as DNA: TGTGCCAGCAGCTTACTTCCTAGCGGGAGAACTACTGTAGAGCAGTACTTC. It yields the protein CASSLLPSGRTTVEQYF.

This clonotype was observed at least ten times. The rearrangement links TRBV7-2 to TRBJ2-1; no clear D gene. CDR3 length: 18 amino acids. The V and J ends lost 4 bases and 2 bases respectively, with 21 bases between them. CDR1 and CDR2 from the germline V gene are SGHTA and FQGNSA. The chain's CDR3 is CASSSFVWSETPYNEQFF. DNA of the CDR3: TGTGCCAGCAGCTCTTTCGTATGGTCCGAGACACCCTACAATGAGCAGTTCTTC.